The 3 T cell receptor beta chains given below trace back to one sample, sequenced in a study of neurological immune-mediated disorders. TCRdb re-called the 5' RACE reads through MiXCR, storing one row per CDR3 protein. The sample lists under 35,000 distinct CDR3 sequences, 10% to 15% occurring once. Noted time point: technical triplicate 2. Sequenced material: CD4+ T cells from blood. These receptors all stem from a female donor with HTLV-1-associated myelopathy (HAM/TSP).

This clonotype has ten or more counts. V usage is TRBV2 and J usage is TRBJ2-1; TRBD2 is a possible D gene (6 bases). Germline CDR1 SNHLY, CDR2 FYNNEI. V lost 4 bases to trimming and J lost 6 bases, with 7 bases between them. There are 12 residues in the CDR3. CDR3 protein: CASSGSGNEQFF. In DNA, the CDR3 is TGTGCCAGCAGTGGTAGCGGCAATGAGCAGTTCTTC. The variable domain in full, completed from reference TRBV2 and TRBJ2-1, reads EPEVTQTPSHQVTQMGQEVILRCVPISNHLYFYWYRQILGQKVEFLVSFYNNEISEKSEIFDDQFSVERPDGSNFTLKIRSTKLEDSAMYFCASSGSGNEQFFGPGTRLTVL.

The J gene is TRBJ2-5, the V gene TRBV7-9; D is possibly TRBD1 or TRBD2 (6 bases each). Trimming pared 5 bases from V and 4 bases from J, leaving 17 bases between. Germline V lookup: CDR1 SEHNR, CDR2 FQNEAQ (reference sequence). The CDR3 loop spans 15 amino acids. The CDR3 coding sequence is TGTGCCAGCAGCCCCTCGGGGGCCCTGCTAGAGACCCAGTACTTC. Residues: CASSPSGALLETQYF.

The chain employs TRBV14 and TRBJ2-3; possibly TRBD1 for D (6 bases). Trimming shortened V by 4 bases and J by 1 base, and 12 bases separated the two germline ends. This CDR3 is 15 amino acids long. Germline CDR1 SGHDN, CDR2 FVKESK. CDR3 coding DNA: TGTGCCAGCAGCCCCACAAGACAGGGCACAGATACGCAGTATTTT. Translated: CASSPTRQGTDTQYF.